The 17 T cell receptor beta chains presented below share a single source sample, sequenced in a study of OX40 agonist ivuxolimab in advanced cancers. The table came from immunoSEQ multiplex PCR; TCRdb's copy has only in-frame clones and leaves some out. The sample lists 50,000 or so clones, 84% occurring once. The specimen was CD4+ or CD8+ T cells sorted from blood, collected in a trial of the OX40 agonist ivuxolimab. The source of these receptors is an adult with an advanced solid tumor such as melanoma, head and neck, liver or kidney cancer.

The chain is built from TRBV15 and TRBJ2-7; D is possibly TRBD1 (5 bases). CDR1 and CDR2 from the germline V gene are LNHNV and YYDKDF (reference sequence). Trimming left V 1 base short and J 7 bases short, with 11 bases between. This CDR3 has 13 amino acids. The chain's CDR3 is CATSRVERGEQYF. The CDR3 nucleotides read TGTGCCACCAGCAGAGTTGAAAGGGGTGAGCAGTACTTC.

V usage is TRBV25-1 and J usage is TRBJ2-2, with TRBD2 matching over 8 bases. V was pared by 4 bases and J by 7 bases, with 11 bases of the junction left unmatched. This CDR3 has 16 amino acids. Germline CDR1 MGHDK, CDR2 SYGVNS. The DNA for the CDR3 is TGTGCCAGCAGTGTCTCCGGGACTAGGGGCGGCGGGGAGCTGTTTTTT. It codes for CASSVSGTRGGGELFF.

The chain links TRBV5-4 to TRBJ2-5; 8 positions match TRBD2. CDR1 and CDR2 (germline): SGHNT, YYREEE (reference sequence). V trimming: 1 base; J trimming: 5 bases; junction bases outside the gene matches: 1. The CDR3 contains 13 residues. This chain's CDR3 is CASSLSGGETQYF. The DNA for the CDR3 is TGTGCCAGCAGCTTGAGCGGGGGCGAGACCCAGTACTTC.

The chain is built from TRBV30 and TRBJ1-1; D not resolved. Germline-derived CDR1 and CDR2 are GTSNPN and SVGIG (reference sequence). Trimming stripped 0 bases from V and 1 base from J, with 9 bases between. The CDR3 has 14 amino acids. This CDR3 reads CAWSVNWQNTEAFF. DNA of the CDR3: TGTGCCTGGAGTGTTAATTGGCAGAACACTGAAGCTTTCTTT. Full variable domain (rest looked up from reference TRBV30 and TRBJ1-1): SQTIHQWPATLVQPVGSPLSLECTVEGTSNPNLYWYRQAAGRGLQLLFYSVGIGQISSEVPQNLSASRPQDRQFILSSKKLLLSDSGFYLCAWSVNWQNTEAFFGQGTRLTVV.

V and J are TRBV10-3 and TRBJ1-1, with D unclear. Looked up from germline, CDR1 is ENHRY and CDR2 is SYGVKD. The CDR3 contains 14 residues. The V end was cut by 1 base, the J end by 3 bases, with 9 bases between. The CDR3 nucleotides read TGTGCCATCAGTGAGTGGGGAGCGGACACTGAAGCTTTCTTT. This encodes CAISEWGADTEAFF.

The V call is TRBV7-9, the J call TRBJ2-5, with TRBD1 matching over 7 bases. CDR1 and CDR2 (germline): SEHNR, FQNEAQ (reference sequence). CDR3 length: 17 amino acids. The trim removed 2 bases at V and 1 base at J, leaving 10 bases unmatched. The CDR3: CASSLPLGTATQETQYF. The CDR3 DNA sequence: TGTGCCAGCAGCTTACCCCTCGGGACAGCGACCCAAGAGACCCAGTACTTC.

This chain connects TRBV2 to TRBJ1-6; D is uncertain. This CDR3 is built from 13 residues. Germline assignment: CDR1 SNHLY and CDR2 FYNNEI. The germline V and J ends were trimmed by 4 bases and 7 bases, with 8 bases remaining between them. The CDR3 nucleotides are TGTGCCAGCAGTGTCGAGAAGAATTCACCCCTCCACTTT. Translation: CASSVEKNSPLHF.

V gene TRBV7-2 combines with J gene TRBJ2-7; D remains ambiguous. The germline gives CDR1 SGHTA, CDR2 FQGNSA. The CDR3 spans 14 residues. V was trimmed by 5 bases and J by 0 bases, leaving 11 bases between them. The CDR3 sequence is CASSLDSPSYEQYF. CDR3 nucleotide sequence: TGTGCCAGCAGCCTAGACTCGCCCTCCTACGAGCAGTACTTC. The full variable domain, with the rest looked up from reference TRBV7-2 and TRBJ2-7, is GAGVSQSPSNKVTEKGKDVELRCDPISGHTALYWYRQSLGQGLEFLIYFQGNSAPDKSGLPSDRFSAERTGGSVSTLTIQRTQQEDSAVYLCASSLDSPSYEQYFGPGTRLTVT.

The chain carries TRBV2 and TRBJ1-1, with D unresolved. Germline CDR1 reads SNHLY; CDR2 reads FYNNEI. V was shortened by 3 bases and J by 11 bases, with 10 bases between the two germline ends. CDR3 length equals 11 residues. CDR3 loop: CASSEGRGAFF. As DNA, the CDR3 is TGTGCCAGCAGTGAGGGCAGAGGGGCTTTCTTT.

The sample holds one count of this clone. The V gene is TRBV19, the J gene TRBJ2-2; D gene uncertain. The length of the CDR3 is 14 residues. Per germline, CDR1 LNHDA and CDR2 SQIVND (reference sequence). Trimming pared 6 bases from V and 0 bases from J, leaving 8 bases between. The CDR3 is CASRATANTGELFF. CDR3 DNA sequence: TGTGCCAGTAGAGCTACAGCGAACACCGGGGAGCTGTTTTTT.

The rearrangement joins TRBV28 to TRBJ2-7; D gene ambiguous. This CDR3 spans 15 amino acids. The germline V and J ends were trimmed by 0 bases and 0 bases, with 9 bases remaining between them. Germline V gene data show CDR1 as MDHEN and CDR2 as SYDVKM. CDR3 protein: CASSLWGGTSYEQYF. The CDR3 bases are TGTGCCAGCAGTTTATGGGGCGGAACCTCCTACGAGCAGTACTTC. The variable domain in full, with the rest retrieved from reference TRBV28 and TRBJ2-7, is DVKVTQSSRYLVKRTGEKVFLECVQDMDHENMFWYRQDPGLGLRLIYFSYDVKMKEKGDIPEGYSVSREKKERFSLILESASTNQTSMYLCASSLWGGTSYEQYFGPGTRLTVT.

The V call is TRBV2, the J call TRBJ2-1; 9 bases line up with TRBD1. CDR3 size: 13 residues. Germline V lookup: CDR1 SNHLY, CDR2 FYNNEI. The J segment lost 8 bases and the V segment lost 8 bases, leaving 7 bases of the junction unmatched. The CDR3 reads CASHRGPEYEQFF. DNA for the CDR3: TGTGCCAGCCACAGGGGGCCGGAGTATGAGCAGTTCTTC.

J is TRBJ2-7 and V is TRBV7-9; 12 bases agree with TRBD2. Germline assignment: CDR1 SEHNR and CDR2 FQNEAQ (reference sequence). Unmatched junction bases numbered 4, after V lost 5 bases and J lost 2 bases. This CDR3 has 15 residues. CDR3 in DNA: TGTGCCAGCAGCGGCCCTAGCGGGGGGGCCTACGAGCAGTACTTC. Translated, it gives CASSGPSGGAYEQYF.

In this sample, this clone turned up a few times. This sequence joins TRBV6-5 and TRBJ2-7; TRBD1 aligns across 8 bases. Germline CDR1 is MNHEY and CDR2 is SVGAGI. This CDR3 has 14 amino acids. J lost 6 bases, V lost 5 bases, and 9 bases had no gene match. CDR3 coding DNA: TGTGCCAGCAGTCTTCGGACAGGGAGAACCGAGCAGTACTTC. Protein product: CASSLRTGRTEQYF.

The chain combines TRBV30 with TRBJ1-5; tentative D call: TRBD1 (5 bases). Germline CDR1 reads GTSNPN; CDR2 reads SVGIG (reference sequence). V lost 2 bases, J lost 4 bases, and 15 bases lay in between. The CDR3 totals 15 residues. CDR3 DNA sequence: TGTGCCTGGAGTTATAAGGGGATGGGGAATCAGCCCCAGCATTTT. Translated: CAWSYKGMGNQPQHF.

The gene calls are TRBV6-6 and TRBJ2-3; 11 bases are a match to TRBD2. CDR3 size: 15 residues. With V trimmed by 5 bases and J by 1 base, 2 bases remained unmatched. Germline V gene data show CDR1 as MNHNY and CDR2 as SVGAGI (reference sequence). CDR3 loop: CASSRSGGGTDTQYF. CDR3 coding DNA: TGTGCCAGCAGTCGTAGCGGGGGGGGCACAGATACGCAGTATTTT.

The chain combines TRBV28 with TRBJ1-2; possibly TRBD1 for D (5 bases). Trimming removed 5 bases at V and 3 bases at J, with 10 bases between. The CDR3 has 13 amino acids. Germline CDR1 MDHEN, CDR2 SYDVKM. The CDR3 loop reads CASSDSNDYGYTF. For the CDR3, the DNA is TGTGCCAGCAGTGACAGTAACGACTATGGCTACACCTTC.